This TCR beta chain came from a study of metastatic and nonmetastatic thyroid tumors. Study context: For malignant and benign thyroid patients, tumor or nodule tissue and blood were the sources whose repertoires were compared.

The CDR3 covers 12 residues. Germline-derived CDR1 and CDR2 are MNHNS and SASEGT. Unmatched junction bases numbered 5, after V lost 8 bases and J lost 5 bases. Each patient went into thyroid surgery without having received any treatment. This clone was counted only a few times. Antigen unknown. Original handling: To classify distant metastasis in papillary thyroid cancer, a model was built from CDR3 differences across clinicopathological groups. MiXCR re-clonotyped the PCR reads for TCRdb. These V and J calls originate from TCRdb's pipeline instead of the authors' own analysis. The sample holds just under 8,000 clones; roughly 24% are singletons and the top ten take roughly 6.1%. General study points: Malignant thyroid tumors reportedly had TCR beta diversity that was significantly higher than in benign nodules, in blood and tumor.

This TCR was sampled from a female donor with papillary thyroid cancer or a benign thyroid nodule (not recorded which). Some clones in this sample may be carry-over from other donors' samples. The chain carries TRBV6-1 and TRBJ1-2, with 7 bases matching TRBD1. Sequenced: adjacent normal tissue. The CDR3 here is CASGGQFYGYTF. The CDR3 DNA follows: TGTGCCAGCGGGGGACAGTTTTATGGCTACACCTTC.